The clone carrying this T cell receptor (beta chain) has ten or more counts. Using its own MiXCR run on the RT-PCR reads, TCRdb lists one record per CDR3 protein. Here the sample spans 550,000 to 750,000 distinct CDR3 sequences, approximately 14% being singletons. The V and J ends lost 5 bases and 6 bases, in that order; junction bases with no gene match: 10. The CDR3 contains 15 residues. Sequenced: memory CD4+ T cells from blood. The source is a female donor in good health, serving as a healthy control. The chain recombines TRBV12-3 or TRBV12-4 with TRBJ2-3; 8 positions match TRBD2. The CDR3 region is CASSPPRTSSDTQYF. The CDR3 region has the DNA TGTGCCAGCAGTCCACCGAGGACTAGCTCGGATACGCAGTATTTT.